This T cell receptor beta chain is from a study of tumor and adjacent non-tumor tissue in lung cancer. For the study at large: Patients were aged roughly 30 to 76, fewer than twelve men and roughly five women, stage I to III. Overall study results and limits: Top 100 clones took a larger repertoire share in normal lung.

Trimming left V 2 bases short and J 7 bases short, with 12 bases between. This CDR3 has 13 amino acids. With regard to this clonotype: Its antigen remains unidentified. Just one base apart from a much larger clone, this may be a read error.

The template was RNA from unsorted bulk tissue. Three rounds of nested PCR, following a modified ARM-PCR protocol, produced the TCRbeta library. Via MiXCR, TCRdb re-called the multiplex PCR reads, giving one row per CDR3 protein. The sample lists around 210,000 distinct CDR3 sequences, around 71% occurring once. The TCR sequence derives from a man aged 60 to 75 with non-small cell lung cancer. Source material: lung tumor tissue. The chain recombines TRBV12-3 or TRBV12-4 with TRBJ2-7; D is unresolved. CDR3 protein: CASSLNLPEEQYF. CDR3 nucleotides: TGTGCCAGCAGTTTAAACCTCCCGGAGGAGCAGTACTTC.